This TCR beta chain was identified in a study of T cells after yellow fever vaccination. Overall study: SMART-Seq v4 Ultra Low Input handled preparation of low-cell-number fractions.

One entry per CDR3 protein, called by TCRdb with MiXCR from the 5' RACE reads. The data contain 250,000 or so distinct CDR3 sequences, 3.6% of them singletons. Study outcomes and limitations: A secondary response was less intense yet reached its peak sooner, at day 5 versus 15. FACS-sorted repertoires could harbor abundant contaminating bulk-population clonotypes.

There are many counts of this clonotype. What it binds is unknown. The receptor was isolated from a man younger than 35 who received the YFV17D yellow fever vaccine. Source: PBMCs, taken 15 days after the yellow fever booster vaccination.

DNA for the CDR3: TGTGCCAGCAGCTTAGCGTATAGGACGGGTGGAAATCAGCCCCAGCATTTT. This gives the protein CASSLAYRTGGNQPQHF. V gene TRBV7-2 combines with J gene TRBJ1-5; D gene ambiguous. The germline gives CDR1 SGHTA, CDR2 FQGNSA. The CDR3 contains 17 residues. With 0 bases removed from V and 4 bases from J, the gap between germline ends came to 16 bases.